This entry concerns a single T cell receptor (beta chain). The antigen is undetermined. This specimen comes from a study of shared clonotypes between healthy human individuals. Study conclusions and caveats: The authors sampled blood alone, and tissue repertoires likely differ.

TCRdb's copy holds only in-frame clones and misses some; the assay was immunoSEQ multiplex PCR. This table has about 2.4 million clones, roughly 93% appearing once. The CDR3 spans 13 residues. V was shortened by 5 bases and J by 4 bases, with 11 bases between the two germline ends. Germline lookup yields CDR1 MNHEY and CDR2 SVGAGI. The chain uses TRBV6-5 and TRBJ2-5, with a weak D call TRBD1 (5 bases). This receptor was identified in a man between 18 and 29 years old in good health. Some clones in this sample may be carry-over from other donors' samples. The specimen sequenced was naive CD4+ T cells from PBMCs. This sample's subset: CD45RA+ positively selected. CDR3 DNA sequence: TGTGCCAGCAGTAGTGGGGCTCTAGAGACCCAGTACTTC. Its protein is CASSSGALETQYF.